The rows below give T cell receptor beta chains drawn from one sample of a study of siplizumab effects on memory and regulatory T cells. Generated by immunoSEQ multiplex PCR, the TCRdb table keeps only in-frame clones and is missing some. The sample holds tens of thousands of clones; approximately 87% are singletons and the top ten take 3.5% to 4%. Sequenced material: memory CD4+ T cells sorted from blood. The source of these receptors is a human donor in good health. Each CDR3 is given with its conserved first and last residue. A D gene is named only where the DNA matches it firmly. Expanded clones are given a class, and other clones once, few, many or no size at all.

v_call	clone_size	d_call	j_call	cdr3_aa	cdr3_nt
TRBV18	NA	NA	TRBJ1-1	CASSPRDDPAEAFF	TGTGCCAGCTCACCCAGGGATGACCCCGCGGAAGCTTTCTTT
TRBV15	NA	TRBD2	TRBJ2-1	CATSSQRGPYNEQFF	TGTGCCACCAGCTCTCAGCGGGGGCCCTACAATGAGCAGTTCTTC
TRBV10-1	NA	NA	TRBJ2-3	CASRTPLLPDTQYF	TGCGCCAGCAGGACTCCGCTATTGCCAGATACGCAGTATTTT
TRBV7-9	NA	NA	TRBJ2-1	CASSLLTRTYNEQFF	TGTGCCAGCAGCCTCCTCACCCGCACCTACAATGAGCAGTTCTTC
TRBV9	NA	TRBD2	TRBJ2-2	CASSVEITSASTGELFF	TGTGCCAGCAGCGTAGAAATAACTAGCGCCAGCACCGGGGAGCTGTTTTTT
TRBV6-1	few	NA	TRBJ2-7	CASSEAVVVMGGEQYF	TGTGCCAGCAGTGAAGCTGTAGTAGTAATGGGAGGTGAGCAGTACTTC
TRBV6-5	NA	NA	TRBJ2-3	CASSYSTTTDTQYF	TGTGCCAGCAGTTACTCGACTACCACAGATACGCAGTATTTT
TRBV6-5	NA	NA	TRBJ1-5	CASSNSPQGVKHF	TGTGCCAGCAGTAACTCGCCTCAGGGCGTCAAGCATTTT
TRBV27	NA	NA	TRBJ1-3	CASSLEYRPRATIYF	TGTGCCAGCAGTTTAGAGTACAGGCCCCGGGCCACCATATATTTT
TRBV28	NA	TRBD2	TRBJ2-1	CASSSPGLAGDEQFF	TGTGCCAGCAGTTCACCGGGACTAGCGGGAGATGAGCAGTTCTTC
TRBV7-3	NA	TRBD2	TRBJ2-1	CASSVLAVSYNEQFF	TGTGCCAGCAGCGTACTAGCGGTGTCCTACAATGAGCAGTTCTTC
TRBV6-5	once	TRBD1	TRBJ1-4	CASSYQGVGEKLFF	TGTGCCAGCAGTTACCAGGGGGTAGGAGAAAAACTGTTTTTT
TRBV2	NA	NA	TRBJ1-5	CASSPDGRNQPQHF	TGTGCCAGCAGTCCCGATGGACGCAACCAGCCCCAGCATTTT
TRBV2	NA	TRBD1	TRBJ2-5	CASNLGQGRETQYF	TGTGCCAGTAACCTTGGACAGGGGCGAGAGACCCAGTACTTC
TRBV6-9	NA	NA	TRBJ2-1	CASSYTIWNNEQFF	TGTGCCAGCAGTTATACTATCTGGAACAATGAGCAGTTCTTC
TRBV15	NA	NA	TRBJ1-2	CATSTGYLNFF	TGTGCCACCAGCACCGGGTATCTTAATTTCTTC
TRBV6-5	NA	NA	TRBJ2-7	CASSYSSLGSYEQYF	TGTGCCAGCAGTTACTCGAGCCTCGGAAGCTACGAGCAGTACTTC
TRBV2	NA	NA	TRBJ2-5	CASSEGGTVGTQYF	TGTGCCAGCAGTGAGGGTGGGACCGTGGGTACCCAGTACTTC
TRBV7-3	NA	NA	TRBJ2-6	CASSLTTGSGANVLTF	TGTGCCAGCAGCTTAACGACAGGCTCTGGGGCCAACGTCCTGACTTTC
TRBV18	NA	NA	TRBJ1-2	CASSPDSNYGYTF	TGTGCCAGCTCACCGGACTCTAACTATGGCTACACCTTC
TRBV30	NA	NA	TRBJ2-4	CAWKGGGIIQYF	TGTGCCTGGAAAGGCGGTGGTATCATTCAGTACTTC
TRBV7-2	medium-sized	NA	TRBJ1-2	CATRREVNGYTF	TGTGCCACCAGAAGGGAAGTAAACGGCTACACCTTC
TRBV27	NA	TRBD1	TRBJ1-2	CASSLGDSTNYGYTF	TGTGCCAGCAGTTTGGGGGACAGTACTAACTATGGCTACACCTTC
TRBV6-5	NA	NA	TRBJ2-3	CASSSATTNPDTQYF	TGTGCCAGCAGTTCCGCCACGACTAACCCAGATACGCAGTATTTT
TRBV18	NA	TRBD2	TRBJ2-7	CASSPKGLAGASTYEQYF	TGTGCCAGCTCACCTAAGGGACTAGCGGGAGCTTCGACCTACGAGCAGTACTTC
TRBV6-1	NA	NA	TRBJ2-5	CASRGTGQETQYF	TGTGCCAGCAGAGGGACCGGGCAAGAGACCCAGTACTTC
TRBV13	once	NA	TRBJ2-1	CASSKGRSYNEQFF	TGTGCCAGCAGCAAAGGACGGTCCTACAATGAGCAGTTCTTC
TRBV7-2	NA	NA	TRBJ2-7	CASSFGYGEQYF	TGTGCCAGCAGCTTTGGTTACGGGGAGCAGTACTTC
TRBV18	NA	TRBD2	TRBJ2-3	CASSYSSGGTDTQYF	TGTGCCAGCTCATACTCTAGCGGGGGCACAGATACGCAGTATTTT
TRBV9	once	TRBD1	TRBJ2-5	CASSRDRGFQETQYF	TGTGCCAGCAGCCGGGACAGGGGGTTCCAAGAGACCCAGTACTTC
TRBV5-1	few	NA	TRBJ1-1	CASSSLQVSNTEAFF	TGCGCCAGCAGCTCTTTACAGGTGTCGAACACTGAAGCTTTCTTT
TRBV11-2	NA	TRBD1	TRBJ2-5	CASRRQGLQETQYF	TGTGCCAGCAGACGACAGGGGCTCCAAGAGACCCAGTACTTC
TRBV28	NA	NA	TRBJ2-3	CASSLQGNTDTQYF	TGTGCCAGCAGTTTACAAGGTAACACAGATACGCAGTATTTT
TRBV9	NA	TRBD2	TRBJ2-1	CASSVEPGLAGWGEQFF	TGTGCCAGCAGCGTAGAGCCGGGGCTAGCGGGCTGGGGTGAGCAGTTCTTC
TRBV27	NA	NA	TRBJ1-1	CASSPSGMNTEAFF	TGTGCCAGCAGCCCTTCGGGGATGAACACTGAAGCTTTCTTT
TRBV12-2	NA	NA	TRBJ2-2	CASRSKDRETGELFF	TGTGCAAGTCGCTCGAAGGACAGGGAAACCGGGGAGCTGTTTTTT
TRBV6-1	NA	NA	TRBJ1-6	CASTMSSYNSPLHF	TGTGCCAGCACTATGAGCTCCTATAATTCACCCCTCCACTTT
TRBV7-9	NA	NA	TRBJ2-7	CASSSPPGGLYEQYF	TGTGCCAGCAGCTCACCCCCCGGCGGGTTATACGAGCAGTACTTC
TRBV7-2	NA	NA	TRBJ2-2	CASSLGVGRSGELFF	TGTGCCAGCAGCTTAGGGGTGGGGCGAAGTGGGGAGCTGTTTTTT
TRBV18	NA	NA	TRBJ1-1	CASSGGQRGTEAFF	TGTGCCAGCTCCGGAGGACAGAGGGGCACTGAAGCTTTCTTT
TRBV5-1	NA	TRBD1	TRBJ1-2	CASSLGINDRVNGYTF	TGCGCCAGCAGCTTAGGAATCAATGACAGGGTTAATGGCTACACCTTC
TRBV5-1	NA	TRBD1	TRBJ1-1	CASSSQGAPTEAFF	TGCGCCAGCAGCTCGCAGGGGGCTCCGACTGAAGCTTTCTTT
TRBV5-6	NA	TRBD2	TRBJ2-2	CASSPSTSATGELFF	TGTGCCAGCAGCCCCTCGACTAGCGCTACCGGGGAGCTGTTTTTT
TRBV2	NA	NA	TRBJ1-2	CATPRQSDGYTF	TGTGCCACCCCGCGACAGAGTGATGGCTACACCTTC
TRBV2	NA	NA	TRBJ2-1	CASKAGGQGNEQFF	TGTGCCAGCAAGGCGGGGGGACAGGGCAATGAGCAGTTCTTC
TRBV30	NA	NA	TRBJ2-2	CAWSRKGVGRGAVF	NA
TRBV5-1	NA	TRBD2	TRBJ2-5	CASSTTSGRAIETQYF	TGCGCCAGCAGCACGACTAGCGGGAGGGCCATAGAGACCCAGTACTTC
TRBV2	few	NA	TRBJ2-7	CASRQGENYEQYF	TGTGCCAGCAGACAGGGCGAGAACTACGAGCAGTACTTC
TRBV7-6	NA	TRBD2	TRBJ2-1	CASSLGSGKYNEQFF	TGTGCCAGCAGCTTAGGGAGCGGGAAATACAATGAGCAGTTCTTC
TRBV27	NA	NA	TRBJ2-6	CASSLVWQGSAGANVLTF	TGTGCCAGCAGTTTGGTATGGCAGGGGAGCGCTGGGGCCAACGTCCTGACTTTC
TRBV11-3	NA	NA	TRBJ2-6	CASSSGSFSGANVLTF	TGTGCCAGCAGCTCGGGATCTTTCTCTGGGGCCAACGTCCTGACTTTC
TRBV11-2	few	TRBD1	TRBJ1-1	CASNPGTGGTEAFF	TGTGCCAGCAATCCTGGGACAGGGGGAACTGAAGCTTTCTTT
TRBV2	NA	TRBD1	TRBJ2-1	CASSPETGGYNEQFF	TGTGCCAGCAGCCCAGAGACAGGGGGATACAATGAGCAGTTCTTC